The subject of this entry is one TCR beta chain. The target antigen is unknown. Germline V lookup: CDR1 DFQATT, CDR2 SNEGSKA (reference sequence). There are 13 residues in the CDR3. The V gene end was trimmed by 6 bases and the J gene end by 8 bases; junction bases not matched to a gene: 10. This sample is drawn from a study of CD8 T cells in Susac syndrome. Study results and caveats: The authors acknowledged that their TCR sequencing and HLA analysis involved a relatively small number of individuals.

Reverse transcription of 0.5 to 1 ug RNA was carried out with random hexamers. Amplification of TCR beta CDR3 spanned 54 Vbeta and 13 Jbeta via immunoSEQ multiplex PCR. TCRdb called the immunoSEQ multiplex PCR reads again in MiXCR, with one record for every CDR3 protein. The sample carries about 280,000 distinct CDR3 sequences, approximately 85% recorded once. Included as multiple sclerosis controls were treatment-naive patients who had stable or active relapsing-remitting disease. TEMRA cells were FACS-enriched and CD8+ and CD4+ T cells negatively isolated. Sequences were obtained from CD8+ T cells from PBMCs. This rearrangement joins TRBV20-1 to TRBJ2-3; 8 bases line up with TRBD2. This TCR was recovered from a human donor with multiple sclerosis. DNA of the CDR3: TGCAGTGCCCCCGGGACTAGTCGGTTTACGCAGTATTTT. It encodes CSAPGTSRFTQYF.